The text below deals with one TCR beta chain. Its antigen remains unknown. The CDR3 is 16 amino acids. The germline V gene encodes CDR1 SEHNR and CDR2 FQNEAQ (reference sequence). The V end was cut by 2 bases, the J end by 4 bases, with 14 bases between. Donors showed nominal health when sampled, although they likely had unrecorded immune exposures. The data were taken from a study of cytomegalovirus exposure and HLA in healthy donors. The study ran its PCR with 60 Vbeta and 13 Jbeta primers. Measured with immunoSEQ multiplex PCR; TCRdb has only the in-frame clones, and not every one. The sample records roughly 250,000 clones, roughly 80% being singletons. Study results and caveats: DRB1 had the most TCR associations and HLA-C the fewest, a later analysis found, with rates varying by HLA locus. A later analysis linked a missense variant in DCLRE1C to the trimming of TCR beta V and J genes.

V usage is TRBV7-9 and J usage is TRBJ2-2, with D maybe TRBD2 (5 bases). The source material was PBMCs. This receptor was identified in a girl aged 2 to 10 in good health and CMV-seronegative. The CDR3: CASSLSSRGPTGELFF. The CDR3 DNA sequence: TGTGCCAGCAGCTTAAGTTCTCGCGGGCCCACCGGGGAGCTGTTTTTT.